This T cell receptor (beta chain) was sequenced during a study of blood T cell repertoires in COVID-19. Turning to the study itself: From the United States, Italy and Spain came samples of acute and convalescent COVID-19. Sample material is recorded as cDNA or gDNA derived from T cells, B-cell-depleted T cells, or PBMCs.

CDR3 length equals 15 residues. V dropped 6 bases and J dropped 2; count of bases not matched to a gene: 6. The germline V gene has CDR1 MNHEY and CDR2 SVGAGI. Original processing notes: Amplifying reference gene primers gave estimates of nucleated cell counts. TCRdb keeps only in-frame clones here, not all; method: immunoSEQ multiplex PCR. V and J calls and clone size come straight from that table; D and trimming were deduced from the DNA. The sample lists 35,000 to 45,000 clones, around three quarters seen once, with more than 55% in the top ten. This chain connects TRBV6-5 to TRBJ2-1, with TRBD1 matching over 8 bases. The sequence came from a man at least 80 years old with acute or convalescent COVID-19. Source material: peripheral blood. The CDR3 DNA is TGTGCCAGCAGCAAAGACAGGGGTCCCTACAATGAGCAGTTCTTC. Protein sequence: CASSKDRGPYNEQFF.